This T cell receptor beta chain appears in the sequencing data of a study of T cell responses to AZD1222 COVID-19 vaccine. To note about this clone: Antigen unknown.

Sequencing used immunoSEQ multiplex PCR; TCRdb keeps in-frame clones, though not all of them. Of some 150,000 clones listed, around 87% are singletons. General study points: Dominant at 160-218 and 743-854, vaccine-associated CD4 TCRs also spanned spike.

Per the germline V gene, CDR1 is LGHDT and CDR2 is YNNKEL (reference sequence). The CDR3 has 15 residues. The germline V and J ends were trimmed by 1 base and 6 bases, with 13 bases remaining between them. J is TRBJ1-5 and V is TRBV3-1 (or the pseudogene TRBV3-2), with TRBD1 as a possible D gene (5 bases). The clonotype comes from an adult who received the AZD1222 COVID-19 vaccine. The starting material was peripheral blood, obtained 28 days after the second AZD1222 dose. The CDR3, as DNA: TGTGCCAGCAGCCAAGGTGGGGGGAATCGTCAGCCCCAGCATTTT. Its translation: CASSQGGGNRQPQHF.